This TCR beta chain originates from a study of blood T cell repertoires in COVID-19. Study overall: Material from acute and convalescent COVID-19 was sourced from the United States, Italy and Spain.

TCRdb's table, derived via immunoSEQ multiplex PCR, lists solely in-frame clones and lacks some. The sample consists of roughly 280,000 clones, under 90% of them appearing once. Per germline, CDR1 ENHRY and CDR2 SYGVKD. Deletions cut 2 bases from V and 2 bases from J, with 6 bases between. The CDR3 length is 13 residues. V gene TRBV10-3 combines with J gene TRBJ2-5; D is unclear. The sequencing sample was made of peripheral blood. The origin of this receptor is a man in his fifties or sixties with acute or convalescent COVID-19. The CDR3 loop reads CAISETEQETQYF. The CDR3 bases are TGTGCCATCAGTGAGACAGAACAAGAGACCCAGTACTTC.